Following are 12 T cell receptor beta chains from one sample sequenced in a study of CD8+CD57+ T cells in acquired aplastic anemia. Genomic DNA provided the template from which TCR beta VDJ and CDR3 profiles were obtained. TCRdb fed the reads into MiXCR, producing one record per CDR3 protein. The repertoire holds 150,000 to 200,000 distinct CDR3 sequences, approximately 43% seen once, with 0.85% to 1.3% in the top ten. The sample consisted of sorted CD4+, CD8+, or CD8+CD57+ T cells (not recorded which) from PBMCs. The receptors were sampled from a human donor in good health.

This chain links TRBV7-8 with TRBJ2-7; D unclear. This CDR3 comprises 15 residues. CDR1 is SGHVS, CDR2 FQNEAQ, per germline. Trimming removed 0 bases at V and 0 bases at J, with 9 bases between. This chain's CDR3 is CASSLAPTSSYEQYF. Written as DNA, the CDR3 is TGTGCCAGCAGCTTAGCGCCCACGAGCTCCTACGAGCAGTACTTC. The complete variable domain, with remaining parts taken from reference TRBV7-8 and TRBJ2-7, reads GAGVSQSPRYKVAKRGQDVALRCDPISGHVSLFWYQQALGQGPEFLTYFQNEAQLDKSGLPSDRFFAERPEGSVSTLKIQRTQQEDSAVYLCASSLAPTSSYEQYFGPGTRLTVT.

The V gene is TRBV7-9, the J gene TRBJ2-5, with 11 bases identical to TRBD2. CDR3 length: 15 residues. Per germline, CDR1 SEHNR and CDR2 FQNEAQ (reference sequence). J gave up 3 bases and V 3 bases, and 3 bases lay outside the gene matches. CDR3 in amino acids: CASSFPTSGEETQYF. The DNA of the CDR3 is TGTGCCAGCAGCTTTCCGACTAGCGGGGAAGAGACCCAGTACTTC.

Notes on this clonotype: A much larger clone lies one base from this, so it may be a read error. The rearrangement uses TRBV9 and TRBJ2-1, with D tentatively TRBD1 or TRBD2 (6 bases each). The ends were cut back, 7 bases at V and 6 bases at J, with 17 bases in the middle. CDR3 size: 14 residues. Per the germline V gene, CDR1 is SGDLS and CDR2 is YYNGEE. The DNA for the CDR3 is TGTGCCAGCGGCGCCGGGGGCCCGGGCAATGAGCAGTTCTTC. It specifies CASGAGGPGNEQFF. The full variable domain, rest sourced from reference TRBV9 and TRBJ2-1, is DSGVTQTPKHLITATGQRVTLRCSPRSGDLSVYWYQQSLDQGLQFLIQYYNGEERAKGNILERFSAQQFPDLHSELNLSSLELGDSALYFCASGAGGPGNEQFFGPGTRLTVL.

This chain links TRBV15 with TRBJ1-1; the D is unclear. This CDR3 region has 17 residues. V was trimmed by 0 bases and J by 1 base, leaving 15 bases between them. Per germline, CDR1 LNHNV and CDR2 YYDKDF (reference sequence). The CDR3 sequence: CATSRDSLAGGNTEAFF. The CDR3 coding sequence is TGTGCCACCAGCAGAGATTCCCTGGCGGGTGGGAACACTGAAGCTTTCTTT. Combining the CDR3 with reference TRBV15 and TRBJ1-1 gives the whole variable domain DAMVIQNPRYQVTQFGKPVTLSCSQTLNHNVMYWYQQKSSQAPKLLFHYYDKDFNNEADTPDNFQSRRPNTSFCFLDIRSPGLGDTAMYLCATSRDSLAGGNTEAFFGQGTRLTVV.

In this sample, this clonotype turned up many times. V gene TRBV2 combines with J gene TRBJ2-5; TRBD2 might be the D (6 bases). The CDR3 contains 16 residues. Germline CDR1 SNHLY, CDR2 FYNNEI. Trimming pared 0 bases from V and 2 bases from J, leaving 13 bases between. CDR3 amino acids: CASSEAPGTLQETQYF. DNA for the CDR3: TGTGCCAGCAGTGAAGCCCCCGGGACTCTTCAAGAGACCCAGTACTTC.

With regard to this clonotype: Relative to the germline gene, one junction end is altered; a read error may explain this. The chain joins TRBV7-3 to TRBJ2-1, with 9 bases identical to TRBD2. The germline V gene has CDR1 SGHTA and CDR2 FQGTGA. The CDR3 runs to 16 residues. CDR3 nucleotide sequence: TGTGCCAGCAGCCCCCGTGAAGCGGGGGGCTTGAATGAGCAGCTCTTC. Its protein is CASSPREAGGLNEQLF. The full variable domain, completed using reference TRBV7-3 and TRBJ2-1, is GAGVSQTPSNKVTEKGKYVELRCDPISGHTALYWYRQSLGQGPEFLIYFQGTGAADDSGLPNDRFFAVRPEGSVSTLKIQRTERGDSAVYLCASSPREAGGLNEQLFGPGTRLTVL.

CDR3 amino acids: CASSCRDILQETQYF. CDR3 in DNA: TGTGCCAGCAGCTGTAGGGACATACTTCAAGAGACCCAGTACTTC. The J gene is TRBJ2-5, the V gene TRBV7-9; D possibly corresponds to TRBD1 (6 bases). Germline CDR1 SEHNR, CDR2 FQNEAQ (reference sequence). CDR3 length: 15 residues. V was trimmed by 4 bases and J by 2 bases, leaving 14 bases between them.

This clonotype was recorded many times. The rearrangement joins TRBV20-1 to TRBJ2-7, with 9 positions matching TRBD2. This CDR3 has 13 amino acids. V trimming: 6 bases; J trimming: 3 bases; junction bases outside the gene matches: 6. Germline CDR1 DFQATT, CDR2 SNEGSKA (reference sequence). The CDR3 nucleotides are TGCAGTGCAGAGACTAGCGGACACTACGAGCAGTACTTC. Translation: CSAETSGHYEQYF.

The V call is TRBV24-1, the J call TRBJ2-7; possibly TRBD2 for D (7 bases). The CDR3 contains 14 residues. Germline CDR1 reads KGHDR; CDR2 reads SFDVKD. Trimming left V 4 bases short and J 3 bases short, with 12 bases between. CDR3: CATSEGGESYEQYF. DNA for the CDR3: TGTGCCACCAGTGAAGGGGGGGAGAGCTACGAGCAGTACTTC.

In the case of this clonotype: A read error may be the cause here, since a much bigger clone is one base away. Since no conserved phenylalanine or tryptophan closes the CDR3, a read error is the likely cause. V usage is TRBV4-1 and J usage is TRBJ2-5; no reliable D call. The germline V gene encodes CDR1 MGHRA and CDR2 YSYEKL. The CDR3 contains 16 residues. Trimming cost V 0 bases and J 4 bases, with 15 bases left between them. The CDR3 loop is CASSQEVAVLVETQYS. The CDR3 DNA follows: TGCGCCAGCAGCCAAGAGGTAGCCGTCCTCGTAGAGACCCAGTACTCC.

This clonotype was picked up many times. The chain combines TRBV2 with TRBJ2-6; no reliable D call. Germline V gives CDR1 SNHLY, CDR2 FYNNEI. The V end was cut by 6 bases, the J end by 0 bases, with 9 bases between. The CDR3 is 15 amino acids. The CDR3 loop is CASSPQLSGANVLTF. The CDR3 DNA reads as TGTGCCAGCAGCCCACAGCTCTCTGGGGCCAACGTCCTGACTTTC.

This clonotype was counted only a few times. V usage is TRBV5-1 and J usage is TRBJ2-7; D is unclear. The V gene's germline CDR1 is SGHRS and CDR2 YFSETQ. The V and J ends lost 0 bases and 3 bases respectively, with 10 bases between them. The CDR3 runs 14 residues. The CDR3 nucleotides are TGCGCCAGCAGCTTGGTAGACCGGCACTACGAGCAGTACTTC. This sequence encodes CASSLVDRHYEQYF.